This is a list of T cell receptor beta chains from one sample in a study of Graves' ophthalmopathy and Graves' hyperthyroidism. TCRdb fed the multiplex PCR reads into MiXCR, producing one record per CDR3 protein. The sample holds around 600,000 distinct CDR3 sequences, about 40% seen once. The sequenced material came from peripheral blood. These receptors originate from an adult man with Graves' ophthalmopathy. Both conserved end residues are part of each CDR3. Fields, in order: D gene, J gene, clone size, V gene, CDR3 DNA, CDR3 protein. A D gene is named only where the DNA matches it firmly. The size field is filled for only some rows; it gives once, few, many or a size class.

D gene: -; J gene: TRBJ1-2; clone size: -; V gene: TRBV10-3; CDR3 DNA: TGTGCCAGCAGTTTCGGCGGAACTAACTATGGCTACACCTTC; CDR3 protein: CASSFGGTNYGYTF
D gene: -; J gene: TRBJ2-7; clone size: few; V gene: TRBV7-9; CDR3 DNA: TGTGCCAGCAGCCAAGAATACAGCCTTTCGGAGCAGTACTTC; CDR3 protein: CASSQEYSLSEQYF
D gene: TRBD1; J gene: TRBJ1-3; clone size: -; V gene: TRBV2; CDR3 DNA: TGTGCCAGCTGGGGTTGGGACAGGGCCTCTGGAAACACCATATATTTT; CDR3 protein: CASWGWDRASGNTIYF
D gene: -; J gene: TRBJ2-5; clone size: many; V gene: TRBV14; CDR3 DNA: TGTGCCAGCAGCCTTCGCCGAGGACTTACATGGTACCAAGAGACCCAGTACTTC; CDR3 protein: CASSLRRGLTWYQETQYF
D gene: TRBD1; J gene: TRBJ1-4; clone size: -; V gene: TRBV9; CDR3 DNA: TGTGCCAGCAGCGCGGACAGGGGGGACAGGGATGGTGAAAAACTGTTTTTT; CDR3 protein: CASSADRGDRDGEKLFF
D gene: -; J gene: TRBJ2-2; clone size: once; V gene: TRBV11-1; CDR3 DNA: TGTGCCAGCAGCTCCGCTGGAAACACCGGGGAGCTGTTTTTT; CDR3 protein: CASSSAGNTGELFF
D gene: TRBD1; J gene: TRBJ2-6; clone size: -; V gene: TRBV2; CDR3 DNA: TGTGCCAGCAGTGAGCCACAGGGGGGCAACGTCCTGACTTTC; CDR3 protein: CASSEPQGGNVLTF
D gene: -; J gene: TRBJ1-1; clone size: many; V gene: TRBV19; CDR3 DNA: TGTGCCAGTACCGGAAGGGCCCAAATGAACACTGAAGCTTTCTTT; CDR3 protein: CASTGRAQMNTEAFF
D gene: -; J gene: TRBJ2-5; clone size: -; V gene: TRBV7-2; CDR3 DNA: TGTGCTAGCAGCCCCCAGGGTTCGGACGTTGAGCAGTACTTC; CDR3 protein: CASSPQGSDVEQYF
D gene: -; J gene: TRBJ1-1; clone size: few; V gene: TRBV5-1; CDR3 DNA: TGCGCCAGCAGGCAGAGGGAGGGCATGAACACTGAAGCTTTCTTT; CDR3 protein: CASRQREGMNTEAFF
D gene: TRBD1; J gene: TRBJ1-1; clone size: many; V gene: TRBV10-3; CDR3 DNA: TGTGCCATCAGGCCGACAGGGGACACTGAAGCTTTCTTT; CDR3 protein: CAIRPTGDTEAFF
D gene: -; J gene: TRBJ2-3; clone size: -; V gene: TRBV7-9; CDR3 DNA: TGTGCCAGCAGCTTACCCGAGGGAGCCACAGATACGCAGTATTTT; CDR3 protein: CASSLPEGATDTQYF
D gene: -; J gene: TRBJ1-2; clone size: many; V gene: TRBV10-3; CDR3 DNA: TGTGCCATCAGTGGGTCAGGCAGGGAGAACGGCTACACCTTC; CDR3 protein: CAISGSGRENGYTF
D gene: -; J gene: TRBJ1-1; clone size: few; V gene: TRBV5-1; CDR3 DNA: TGCGCCAGCAGCTTGGCCAGGGAGGCCAGAGGCATGAACACTGAAGCTTTCTTT; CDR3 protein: CASSLAREARGMNTEAFF
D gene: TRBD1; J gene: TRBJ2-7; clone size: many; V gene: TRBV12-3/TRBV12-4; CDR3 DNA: TGTGCCAGCAACCTACAGGGGCCGACCTACGAGCAGTACTTC; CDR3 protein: CASNLQGPTYEQYF
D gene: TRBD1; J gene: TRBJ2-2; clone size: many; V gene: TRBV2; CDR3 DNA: TGTGCCAGCAGTGGTTGGGACAGACCTACCGGGGAGCTGTTTTTT; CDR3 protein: CASSGWDRPTGELFF
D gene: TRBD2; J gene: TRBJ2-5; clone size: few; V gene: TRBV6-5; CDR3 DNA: TGTGCCAGCAGACGGACTAGCGGGGCACAAGAGACCCAGTACTTC; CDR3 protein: CASRRTSGAQETQYF
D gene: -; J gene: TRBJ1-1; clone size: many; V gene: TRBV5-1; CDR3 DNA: TGCGCCAGCAGCTCGAACAGGGCGGGGTCCGGTCGAAACACTGAAGCTTTCTTT; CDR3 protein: CASSSNRAGSGRNTEAFF
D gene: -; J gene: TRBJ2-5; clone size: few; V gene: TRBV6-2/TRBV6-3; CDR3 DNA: TGTGCCAGCAGTTACTCGGCCCTTGTGGAGACCCAGTACTTC; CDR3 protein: CASSYSALVETQYF
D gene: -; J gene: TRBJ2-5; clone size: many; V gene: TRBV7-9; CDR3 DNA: TGTGCCATCCAGGGAACCGAGACCCAGTACTTC; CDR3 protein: CAIQGTETQYF
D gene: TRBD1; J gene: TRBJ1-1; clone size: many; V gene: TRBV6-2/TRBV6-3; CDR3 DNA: TGTGCCAGCAGGGGGACAGCCCCGAACACTGAAGCTTTCTTT; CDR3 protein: CASRGTAPNTEAFF
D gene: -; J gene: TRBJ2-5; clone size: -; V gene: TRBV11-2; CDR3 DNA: TGTGCCAGCAGAGAGCGCGGAAAAGAGACCCAGTACTTC; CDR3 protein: CASRERGKETQYF
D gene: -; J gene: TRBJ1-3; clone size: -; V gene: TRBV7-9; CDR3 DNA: TGTGCCAGCAGCTTAGTAGGGTGGACCCCCATATATTTT; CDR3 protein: CASSLVGWTPIYF
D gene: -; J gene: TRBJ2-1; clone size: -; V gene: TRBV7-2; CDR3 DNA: TGTGCCAGCAGCCAAACTAGATTACCCCTTGATGAGCAGTTCTTC; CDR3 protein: CASSQTRLPLDEQFF
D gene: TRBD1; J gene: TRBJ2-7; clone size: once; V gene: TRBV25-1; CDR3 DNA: TGTGCCTGCGACAGGGGCCTCGGTCGGGAGCAGTACTTC; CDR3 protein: CACDRGLGREQYF
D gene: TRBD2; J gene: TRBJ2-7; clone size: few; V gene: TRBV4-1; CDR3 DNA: TGCGCCAGCAGCCGTGGTTTCGGGACTAGCGGGAGGGGCGACGAGCAGTACTTC; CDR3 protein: CASSRGFGTSGRGDEQYF
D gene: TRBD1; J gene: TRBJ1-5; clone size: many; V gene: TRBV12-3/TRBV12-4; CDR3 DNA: TGTGCCAGCAGTTACTCGGGACAGCTCAATCAGCCCCAGCATTTT; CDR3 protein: CASSYSGQLNQPQHF
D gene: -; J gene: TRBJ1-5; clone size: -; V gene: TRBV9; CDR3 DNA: TGTGCCTGGAGTGTAGGGTCCGGTCGGAATCAGCCCCAGCATTTT; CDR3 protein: CAWSVGSGRNQPQHF
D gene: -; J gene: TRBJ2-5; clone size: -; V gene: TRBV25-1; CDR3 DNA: TGTGCCACCCAATCATCCGGGGGACGGGGCTTCCAAGAGACCCAGTACTTC; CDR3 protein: CATQSSGGRGFQETQYF
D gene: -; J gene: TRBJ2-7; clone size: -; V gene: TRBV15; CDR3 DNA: TGTGCCACCAGCCCTGGTGGGGCTTTCGCTTCCTACGAGCAGTACTTC; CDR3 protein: CATSPGGAFASYEQYF
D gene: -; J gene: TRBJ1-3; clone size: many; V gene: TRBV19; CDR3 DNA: TGTGCCGCAGGGACGGTGATCTCTGGAAACACCATATATTTT; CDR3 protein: CAAGTVISGNTIYF
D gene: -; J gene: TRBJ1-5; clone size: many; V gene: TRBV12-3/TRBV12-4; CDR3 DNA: TGTGCCAGCAGTTTTGGGGACCCCCAGCATTTT; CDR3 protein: CASSFGDPQHF
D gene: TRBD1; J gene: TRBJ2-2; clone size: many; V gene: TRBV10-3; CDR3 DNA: TGTGCCATCACCCAGACAGGGTCGAACACCGGGGAGCTGTTTTTT; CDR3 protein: CAITQTGSNTGELFF
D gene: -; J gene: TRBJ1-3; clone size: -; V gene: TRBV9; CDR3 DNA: TGTGCCAGCAGCGTAGGATCGGGGGGCACCATATATTTT; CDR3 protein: CASSVGSGGTIYF
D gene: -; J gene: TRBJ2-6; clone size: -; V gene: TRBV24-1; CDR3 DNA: TGTGCCACCAGTGCTGGGGACGCCCACTCCAACGTCCTGACTTTC; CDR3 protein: CATSAGDAHSNVLTF
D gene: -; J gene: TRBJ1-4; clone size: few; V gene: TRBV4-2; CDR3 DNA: TGTGCCAGCAGCCAAGGACAGCAGCTCGCAACTAATGAAAAACTGTTTTTT; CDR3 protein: CASSQGQQLATNEKLFF
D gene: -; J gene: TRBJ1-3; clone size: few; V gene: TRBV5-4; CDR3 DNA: TGCGCCAGCAGCCAAGAGACAGCAGACACCATATATTTT; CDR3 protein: CASSQETADTIYF
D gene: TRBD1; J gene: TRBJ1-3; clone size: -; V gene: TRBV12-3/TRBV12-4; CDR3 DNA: TGTGCCAGCAGTTTAGCTCTCCGGACAGGGCCTGGAAACACCATATATTTT; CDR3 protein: CASSLALRTGPGNTIYF
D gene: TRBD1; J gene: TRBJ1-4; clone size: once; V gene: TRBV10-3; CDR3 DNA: TGTGCCATCCAGGGGGACAGGGGACCTAATGAAAAACTGTTTTTT; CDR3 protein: CAIQGDRGPNEKLFF
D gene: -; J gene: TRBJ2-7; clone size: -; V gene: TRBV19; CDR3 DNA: TGTGCCAGTAGTAATCGGTTTTCCTACGAGCAGTACTTC; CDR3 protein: CASSNRFSYEQYF
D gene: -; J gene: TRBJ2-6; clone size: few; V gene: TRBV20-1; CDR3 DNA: TGCAGTGCTAGAGAAAATGACCTCGGGACGGTCTCTGGGGCCAACGTCCTGACTTTC; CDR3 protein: CSARENDLGTVSGANVLTF
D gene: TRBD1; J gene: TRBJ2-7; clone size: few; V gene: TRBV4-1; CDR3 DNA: TGCGCCAGCAAACCTGACAGGGAAAACACAAACTACGAGCAGTACTTC; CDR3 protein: CASKPDRENTNYEQYF
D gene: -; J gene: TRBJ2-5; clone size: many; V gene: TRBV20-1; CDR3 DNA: TGCAGTGCTGGCAGGAGGGGCATTCAAGAGACCCAGTACTTC; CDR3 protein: CSAGRRGIQETQYF
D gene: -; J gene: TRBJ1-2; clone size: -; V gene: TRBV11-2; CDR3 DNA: TGTGCCAGCAGCTTGTGGCGGGGTGGCTACACCTTC; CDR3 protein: CASSLWRGGYTF
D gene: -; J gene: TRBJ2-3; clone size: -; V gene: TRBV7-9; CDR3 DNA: TGTGCCAGCAGCTTAGGGGCAGGGAAGACAGATACGCAGTATTTT; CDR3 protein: CASSLGAGKTDTQYF
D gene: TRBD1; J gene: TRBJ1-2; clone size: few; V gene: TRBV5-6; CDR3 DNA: TGTGCCAGGACAACTACCCCGGCCCCGGGAGAGGGGGCGCCTGGCTATGGCTACACCTTC; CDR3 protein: CARTTTPAPGEGAPGYGYTF
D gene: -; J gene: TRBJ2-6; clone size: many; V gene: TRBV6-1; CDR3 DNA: TGTGCCAGCAGTGTTAGAATTAGGGCCAACGTCCTGACTTTC; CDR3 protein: CASSVRIRANVLTF
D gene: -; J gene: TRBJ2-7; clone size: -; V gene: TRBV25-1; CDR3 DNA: TGTGCCAGCAGGTTAAGTTGGGTTGGGGTTAACGAGCAGTACTTC; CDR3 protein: CASRLSWVGVNEQYF